Following are 20 T cell receptor beta chains from one sample sequenced in a study of blood T cell repertoires in COVID-19 (dated by TCRdb to about 2020). Libraries were made using the immunoSEQ multiplex PCR assay. Here the immuneACCESS table is served through TCRdb, limited to in-frame sequences with V and J called. Missing clones are a known gap in these copies; in checked studies unresolved V genes cover under half, and the rest lacks a known reason. Present in this sample are 150,000 to 200,000 clones, just under 85% of which were seen just once. About 20% of the sample lies in the top ten. The material sequenced was peripheral blood. These receptors originate from a woman at least 80 years old with acute or convalescent COVID-19.

The V gene is TRBV12-5, the J gene TRBJ2-3; D gene uncertain. The V and J ends lost 0 bases and 4 bases respectively, with 8 bases between them. CDR1 is LGHNT and CDR2 is FRNRAP in the germline V gene. CDR3 length equals 14 residues. CDR3 DNA: TGTGCTAGTGGTTTGGTACGGAGAGCAGATACGCAGTATTTT. Translating it yields CASGLVRRADTQYF.

This chain joins TRBV28 and TRBJ1-1; 9 bases line up with TRBD1. This CDR3 has 15 amino acids. The germline CDR1 and CDR2 sequences are MDHEN and SYDVKM. The V segment lost 6 bases and the J segment 7 bases; nucleotides outside the gene matches: 12. The DNA of the CDR3 is TGTGCCAGCAGGCCTGGGGACAGGGATGGGGGTGAAGCTTTCTTT. The encoded protein is CASRPGDRDGGEAFF.

V usage is TRBV7-2 and J usage is TRBJ2-7, with TRBD1 identical over 10 bases. Germline trimming cut 3 bases from V and 6 bases from J; bases unmatched to any gene: 8. CDR3 size: 15 residues. Germline lookup yields CDR1 SGHTA and CDR2 FQGNSA. This CDR3 reads CASSLGPGQGFEQYF. CDR3 nucleotides: TGTGCCAGCAGCTTGGGCCCGGGACAGGGGTTCGAGCAGTACTTC. The full variable domain, completed using reference TRBV7-2 and TRBJ2-7, is GAGVSQSPSNKVTEKGKDVELRCDPISGHTALYWYRQSLGQGLEFLIYFQGNSAPDKSGLPSDRFSAERTGGSVSTLTIQRTQQEDSAVYLCASSLGPGQGFEQYFGPGTRLTVT.

The CDR3 sequence is CASSQGEGYEQFF. In DNA form, the CDR3 reads TGTGCCAGCAGCCAAGGGGAGGGCTATGAGCAGTTCTTC. The chain is built from TRBV4-2 and TRBJ2-1, with 7 bases that match TRBD2. The junction had 2 bases not matched to a gene; V was cut back by 1 base and J by 8 bases. CDR1 and CDR2 from the germline V gene are LGHNA and YNFKEQ. The CDR3 has 13 amino acids.

The chain joins TRBV9 to TRBJ1-4; TRBD1 aligns across 8 bases. Unmatched junction bases numbered 11, after V lost 2 bases and J lost 8 bases. CDR1 SGDLS and CDR2 YYNGEE come from the germline V gene. This CDR3 comprises 16 residues. The CDR3 DNA follows: TGTGCCAGCAGCGTCGGACTCCTGGGACAGGTCGAAAAACTGTTTTTT. This translates into CASSVGLLGQVEKLFF. The whole variable domain, remainder taken from reference TRBV9 and TRBJ1-4, is DSGVTQTPKHLITATGQRVTLRCSPRSGDLSVYWYQQSLDQGLQFLIQYYNGEERAKGNILERFSAQQFPDLHSELNLSSLELGDSALYFCASSVGLLGQVEKLFFGSGTQLSVL.

This clone was seen only a few times. The rearrangement uses TRBV18 and TRBJ1-1, with D possibly being TRBD1 (5 bases). CDR3 length: 14 amino acids. Trimming removed 3 bases from V and 1 base from J, with 9 bases in between. The germline V gene encodes CDR1 KGHSH and CDR2 LQKENI. The CDR3 loop is CASSPPDRNTEAFF. DNA of the CDR3: TGTGCCAGCTCACCTCCTGACAGGAACACTGAAGCTTTCTTT. Complete variable domain (other parts from reference TRBV18 and TRBJ1-1): NAGVMQNPRHLVRRRGQEARLRCSPMKGHSHVYWYRQLPEEGLKFMVYLQKENIIDESGMPKERFSAEFPKEGPSILRIQQVVRGDSAAYFCASSPPDRNTEAFFGQGTRLTVV.

V usage is TRBV4-3 and J usage is TRBJ2-2; the match to TRBD2 covers 7 bases. Germline V CDR1 and CDR2: LGHNA, YSLEER. The V segment lost 1 base and the J segment 7 bases; nucleotides outside the gene matches: 0. This CDR3 is 13 amino acids long. Written as DNA, the CDR3 is TGCGCCAGCAGCCAAGGGGAGGGCGGGGAGCTGTTTTTT. Translation: CASSQGEGGELFF.

The chain links TRBV19 to TRBJ2-7; perhaps TRBD2 as D (6 bases). The V gene lost 6 bases and the J gene lost 6 bases, with 21 bases spanning the gap. The germline V gene encodes CDR1 LNHDA and CDR2 SQIVND (reference sequence). This CDR3 has 15 residues. Here the CDR3 DNA reads TGTGCCAGTAGGGACCCAGGAGGGATCAAGTCCGAGCAGTACTTC. The encoded protein is CASRDPGGIKSEQYF.

The rearrangement uses TRBV28 and TRBJ1-2; D is unresolved. CDR3 length equals 11 residues. Germline V gene data show CDR1 as MDHEN and CDR2 as SYDVKM. With 8 bases removed from V and 6 bases from J, the gap between germline ends came to 10 bases. CDR3 protein: CASRGPNGYTF. The CDR3 bases are TGTGCCAGCCGAGGGCCCAATGGCTACACCTTC.

The chain joins TRBV19 to TRBJ2-1, with 8 bases fitting TRBD1. The trim removed 6 bases at V and 16 bases at J, leaving 14 bases unmatched. Germline lookup yields CDR1 LNHDA and CDR2 SQIVND (reference sequence). The CDR3 is 13 residues long. CDR3 loop: CASSSVTGGLLFF. The CDR3 nucleotides read TGTGCCAGTAGCTCAGTTACAGGGGGGCTACTTTTCTTC. The entire variable domain, with the rest obtained from reference TRBV19 and TRBJ2-1, is as follows: DGGITQSPKYLFRKEGQNVTLSCEQNLNHDAMYWYRQDPGQGLRLIYYSQIVNDFQKGDIAEGYSVSREKKESFPLTVTSAQKNPTAFYLCASSSVTGGLLFFGPGTRLTVL.

The chain is built from TRBV7-9 and TRBJ2-7; no firm D call. This CDR3 spans 14 amino acids. The germline V gene has CDR1 SEHNR and CDR2 FQNEAQ (reference sequence). V gave up 5 bases and J gave up 2 bases, with 13 bases separating them. CDR3 sequence reads: CASSLSVVPYEQYF. CDR3 bases: TGTGCCAGCAGCCTATCCGTCGTACCCTACGAGCAGTACTTC.

The sample holds a few counts of this clone. The chain recombines TRBV12-5 with TRBJ2-5, with D tentatively TRBD2 (5 bases). V was pared by 2 bases and J by 2 bases, with 9 bases between. This CDR3 spans 14 amino acids. Germline CDR1 reads LGHNT; CDR2 reads FRNRAP. This CDR3 reads CASGLTLAQETQYF. For the CDR3, the DNA is TGTGCTAGTGGTTTGACTCTAGCTCAAGAGACCCAGTACTTC.

The DNA of the CDR3 is TGTGCCAGCAGTTCAGGGGTAAGGTCGCATCAGCCCCAGCATTTT. The encoded protein is CASSSGVRSHQPQHF. The chain joins TRBV6-5 to TRBJ1-5, with TRBD1 as a possible D gene (6 bases). The germline V gene encodes CDR1 MNHEY and CDR2 SVGAGI. Trimming shortened V by 4 bases and J by 5 bases, and 15 bases separated the two germline ends. The CDR3 totals 15 residues.

The chain employs TRBV2 and TRBJ2-3; D is possibly TRBD2 (6 bases). Germline lookup yields CDR1 SNHLY and CDR2 FYNNEI. CDR3 length equals 13 residues. Trimming took 8 bases from V and 3 from J, leaving 12 bases between them. The CDR3 protein is CASGKEGTDTQYF. The CDR3 DNA follows: TGTGCCAGCGGGAAGGAGGGTACAGATACGCAGTATTTT.

The chain carries TRBV10-1 and TRBJ2-3; 8 nucleotides line up with TRBD1. Per germline, CDR1 WNHNN and CDR2 SYGVQD (reference sequence). The CDR3 is 16 residues long. V lost 6 bases, J lost 1 base, and 9 bases stayed unmatched. The CDR3: CASSVGTGGRTDTQYF. CDR3 coding DNA: TGCGCCAGCAGCGTGGGAACAGGGGGTCGCACAGATACGCAGTATTTT.

J is TRBJ2-1 and V is TRBV5-4; 11 bases are shared with TRBD2. V shed 0 bases and J 4 bases; nucleotides not matched to a gene: 0. The CDR3 has 15 residues. From germline, CDR1 is SGHNT and CDR2 YYREEE (reference sequence). The CDR3 sequence is CASSLGLAGYNEQFF. Written as DNA, the CDR3 is TGTGCCAGCAGCTTGGGACTAGCGGGGTACAATGAGCAGTTCTTC. Variable domain in full (rest from reference TRBV5-4 and TRBJ2-1): ETGVTQSPTHLIKTRGQQVTLRCSSQSGHNTVSWYQQALGQGPQFIFQYYREEENGRGNFPPRFSGLQFPNYSSELNVNALELDDSALYLCASSLGLAGYNEQFFGPGTRLTVL.

Details on this clone: Other DNA sequences within the sample encode an identical CDR3. CDR3 nucleotide sequence: TGCGCCAGCAGCCCTCTAGCGGGAGCTTCCTACAATGAGCAGTTCTTC. Its translation: CASSPLAGASYNEQFF. The genes are TRBV5-1 and TRBJ2-1; 10 nucleotides align to TRBD2. The CDR3 runs to 16 residues. J was trimmed by 1 base and V by 4 bases; bases with no gene match: 5. Germline V CDR1 and CDR2: SGHRS, YFSETQ.

The gene calls are TRBV27 and TRBJ1-1; 8 bases are shared with TRBD1. In germline, CDR1 is MNHEY, CDR2 SMNVEV (reference sequence). The CDR3 length is 15 residues. V trimming: 9 bases; J trimming: 1 base; junction bases outside the gene matches: 10. CDR3 sequence reads: CASSRRGRENTEAFF. The CDR3, as DNA: TGTGCCAGTAGCCGCAGGGGGCGTGAGAACACTGAAGCTTTCTTT.

V and J are TRBV7-2 and TRBJ2-4; a possible D gene is TRBD1 (5 bases). The V gene's germline CDR1 is SGHTA and CDR2 FQGNSA. Trimming shortened V by 2 bases and J by 7 bases, and 12 bases separated the two germline ends. The CDR3 covers 14 residues. The CDR3 protein is CASSLTGLGNIQYF. The CDR3 nucleotides are TGTGCCAGCAGCTTAACAGGCCTCGGGAACATTCAGTACTTC.

The V call is TRBV7-9, the J call TRBJ2-3, with a tentative D call TRBD1 (5 bases). The V end was cut by 4 bases, the J end by 0 bases, with 8 bases between. This CDR3 contains 14 residues. Per the germline V gene, CDR1 is SEHNR and CDR2 is FQNEAQ (reference sequence). The CDR3 protein is CASSSTASTDTQYF. For the CDR3, the DNA is TGTGCCAGCAGCTCGACAGCTAGCACAGATACGCAGTATTTT.